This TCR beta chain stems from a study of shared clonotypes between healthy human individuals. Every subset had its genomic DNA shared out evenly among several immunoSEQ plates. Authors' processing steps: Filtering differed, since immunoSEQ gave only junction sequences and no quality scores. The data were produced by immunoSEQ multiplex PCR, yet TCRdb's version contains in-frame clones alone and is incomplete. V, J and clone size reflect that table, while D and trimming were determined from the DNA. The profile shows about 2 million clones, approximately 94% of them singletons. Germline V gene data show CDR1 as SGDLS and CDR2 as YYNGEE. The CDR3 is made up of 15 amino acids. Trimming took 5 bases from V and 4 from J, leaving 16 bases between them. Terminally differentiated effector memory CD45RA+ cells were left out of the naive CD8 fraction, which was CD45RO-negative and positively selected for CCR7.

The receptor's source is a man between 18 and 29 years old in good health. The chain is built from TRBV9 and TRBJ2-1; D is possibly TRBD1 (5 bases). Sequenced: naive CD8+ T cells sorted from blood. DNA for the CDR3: TGTGCCAGCAGTTCCTTGTTGACAGATTACAATGAGCAGTTCTTC. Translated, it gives CASSSLLTDYNEQFF.